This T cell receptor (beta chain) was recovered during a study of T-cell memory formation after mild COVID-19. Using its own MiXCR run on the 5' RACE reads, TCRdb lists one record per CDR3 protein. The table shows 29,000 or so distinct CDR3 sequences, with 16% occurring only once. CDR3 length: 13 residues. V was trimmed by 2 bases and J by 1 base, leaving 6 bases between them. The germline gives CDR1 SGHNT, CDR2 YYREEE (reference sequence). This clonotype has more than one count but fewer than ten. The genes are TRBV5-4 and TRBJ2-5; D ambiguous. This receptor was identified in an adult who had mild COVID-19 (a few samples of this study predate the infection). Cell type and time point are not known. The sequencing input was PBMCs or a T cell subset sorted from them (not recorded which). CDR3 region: CASSLKGQETQYF. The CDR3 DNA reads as TGTGCCAGCAGCTTAAAAGGCCAAGAGACCCAGTACTTC.